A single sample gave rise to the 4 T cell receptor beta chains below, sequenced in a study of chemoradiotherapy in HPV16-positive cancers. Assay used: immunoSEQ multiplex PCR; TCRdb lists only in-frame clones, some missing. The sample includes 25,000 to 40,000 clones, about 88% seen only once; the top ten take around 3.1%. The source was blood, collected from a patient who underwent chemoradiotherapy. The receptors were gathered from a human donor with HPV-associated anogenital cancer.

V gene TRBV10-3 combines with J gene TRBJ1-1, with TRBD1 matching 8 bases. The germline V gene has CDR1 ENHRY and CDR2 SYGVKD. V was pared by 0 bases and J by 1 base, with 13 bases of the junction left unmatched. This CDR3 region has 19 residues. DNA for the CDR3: TGTGCCATCAGTGAGTCGAGGCAGGGGGCCGTGGGGACGAACACTGAAGCTTTCTTT. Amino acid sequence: CAISESRQGAVGTNTEAFF.

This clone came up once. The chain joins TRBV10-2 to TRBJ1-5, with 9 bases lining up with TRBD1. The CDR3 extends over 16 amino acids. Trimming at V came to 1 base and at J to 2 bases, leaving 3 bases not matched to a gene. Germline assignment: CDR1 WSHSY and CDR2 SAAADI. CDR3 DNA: TGCGCCAGCAGTGAGTTGGGGACAGGGCGCAATCAGCCCCAGCATTTT. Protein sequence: CASSELGTGRNQPQHF.

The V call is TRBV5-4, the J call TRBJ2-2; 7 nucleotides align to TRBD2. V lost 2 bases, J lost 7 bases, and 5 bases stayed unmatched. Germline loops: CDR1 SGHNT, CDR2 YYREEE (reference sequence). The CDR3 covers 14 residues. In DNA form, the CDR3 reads TGTGCCAGCAGCTTACGCGGGAGCGGCGGGGAGCTGTTTTTT. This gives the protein CASSLRGSGGELFF.

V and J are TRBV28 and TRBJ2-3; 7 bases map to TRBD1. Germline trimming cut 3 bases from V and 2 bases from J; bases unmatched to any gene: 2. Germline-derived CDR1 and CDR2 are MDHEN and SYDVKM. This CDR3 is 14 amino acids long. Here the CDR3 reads CASSFGTVTDTQYF. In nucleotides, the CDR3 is TGTGCCAGCAGTTTTGGGACAGTCACAGATACGCAGTATTTT.